One and the same sample provided the 9 T cell receptor beta chains below, sequenced in a study of cytomegalovirus exposure and HLA in healthy donors. Use of 60 Vbeta and 13 Jbeta primers characterized the PCR. Assay: immunoSEQ multiplex PCR; the TCRdb copy retains only in-frame clones and omits some. The table records under 200,000 clones, 75% to 85% of them present only once. The sample was PBMCs. Receptor source: a woman in her thirties in good health and CMV-seropositive.

The V call is TRBV6-1, the J call TRBJ2-5; tentatively, D is TRBD2 (5 bases). The CDR3 spans 14 residues. Germline V gene sequence: CDR1 MNHNS, CDR2 SASEGT. Trimming pared 4 bases from V and 5 bases from J, leaving 14 bases between. CDR3 in amino acids: CASSARGRGETQYF. In DNA, the CDR3 is TGTGCCAGCAGTGCCCGTGGGAGAGGGGAGACCCAGTACTTC.

The chain recombines TRBV5-1 with TRBJ2-7; D might be TRBD1 (7 bases). The CDR3 runs 15 residues. Per germline, CDR1 SGHRS and CDR2 YFSETQ. The germline V and J ends were trimmed by 4 bases and 2 bases, with 16 bases remaining between them. CDR3 sequence reads: CASSGGTEPAYEQYF. CDR3 nucleotide sequence: TGCGCCAGCAGCGGAGGGACAGAACCTGCCTACGAGCAGTACTTC.

The CDR3 bases are TGTGCCAGCAGTTCGCCGACAGGGGGCCTTGAAAAACTGTTTTTT. Translation: CASSSPTGGLEKLFF. V is TRBV28 and J is TRBJ1-4, with TRBD1 matching 10 bases. The CDR3 covers 15 residues. Trimming removed 4 bases from V and 7 bases from J; junction bases left unmatched: 6. In germline, CDR1 is MDHEN, CDR2 SYDVKM.

This chain links TRBV28 with TRBJ2-1; tentative D call: TRBD1 (6 bases). The CDR3 totals 14 residues. Looked up from germline, CDR1 is MDHEN and CDR2 is SYDVKM. Trimming pared 6 bases from V and 2 bases from J, leaving 11 bases between. The CDR3 DNA sequence: TGTGCCAGCAGCGACAGGCTAACCTACAATGAGCAGTTCTTC. Residues: CASSDRLTYNEQFF. Full variable domain (missing parts from reference TRBV28 and TRBJ2-1): DVKVTQSSRYLVKRTGEKVFLECVQDMDHENMFWYRQDPGLGLRLIYFSYDVKMKEKGDIPEGYSVSREKKERFSLILESASTNQTSMYLCASSDRLTYNEQFFGPGTRLTVL.

For the CDR3, the DNA is TGCGCCAGCAGCCAGGGGGCCCCGAGTTATGGCTACACCTTC. The encoded protein is CASSQGAPSYGYTF. J is TRBJ1-2 and V is TRBV23-1, with 8 positions matching TRBD1. TRBV23-1 is recorded as an ORF, its role being uncertain. V lost 6 bases and J lost 5; bases outside the gene matches: 8. This CDR3 is 14 amino acids long.

The chain has TRBV4-2 and TRBJ2-2; 11 bases are a match to TRBD1. This CDR3 has 14 residues. CDR1 is LGHNA, CDR2 YNFKEQ, per germline. V gave up 7 bases and J gave up 6 bases; unmatched junction bases: 4. The CDR3 nucleotides are TGTGCCAGCACCCCGGGACAGGGGGCCGGGGAGCTGTTTTTT. Translating gives CASTPGQGAGELFF.

About this clone itself: The same CDR3 arises from other DNA sequences in this sample as well. V is TRBV9 and J is TRBJ2-3; D unclear. This CDR3 is 13 amino acids long. Deletions cut 0 bases from V and 0 bases from J, with 2 bases between. From germline, CDR1 is SGDLS and CDR2 YYNGEE. The DNA of the CDR3 is TGTGCCAGCAGCGTAGCAAGCACAGATACGCAGTATTTT. The encoded protein is CASSVASTDTQYF.

The CDR3 protein is CASSDRAGVYEQYF. In DNA, the CDR3 is TGTGCCAGTAGTGATCGAGCGGGAGTCTACGAGCAGTACTTC. V is TRBV19 and J is TRBJ2-7; 8 bases map to TRBD2. V shed 5 bases, J shed 3 bases, and the junction held 6 bases outside the gene matches. The germline CDR1 and CDR2 sequences are LNHDA and SQIVND (reference sequence). The CDR3 totals 14 residues. The full variable domain, with the rest looked up from reference TRBV19 and TRBJ2-7, is DGGITQSPKYLFRKEGQNVTLSCEQNLNHDAMYWYRQDPGQGLRLIYYSQIVNDFQKGDIAEGYSVSREKKESFPLTVTSAQKNPTAFYLCASSDRAGVYEQYFGPGTRLTVT.

V is TRBV6-1 and J is TRBJ1-5, with D possibly TRBD1 on 5 matching bases. CDR3 size: 15 residues. V lost 0 bases to trimming and J lost 6 bases, with 12 bases between them. In germline, CDR1 is MNHNS, CDR2 SASEGT. CDR3: CASSEAGGIGQPQHF. CDR3 nucleotides: TGTGCCAGCAGTGAAGCTGGGGGGATAGGTCAGCCCCAGCATTTT.